The subject of this entry is one TCR beta chain. This entry comes from a study of blood T cell repertoires in COVID-19. Using immunoSEQ multiplex PCR, the repertoire was profiled, and TCRdb retains in-frame clones only, with some absent. Altogether about 270,000 clones are present, 75% to 95% being singletons, with the ten largest covering roughly 2.7%. The TCR was taken from a person aged 18 to 29 with COVID-19, enrolled during active disease. Sequenced sample: peripheral blood.

CDR3 DNA: TGTGCCAGTAGTATCTCACAGGGCTACGAGCAGTACTTC. Residues: CASSISQGYEQYF. This sequence joins TRBV19 and TRBJ2-7; D is possibly TRBD1 (6 bases). V lost 3 bases and J lost 3, with 9 bases in between. Germline lookup yields CDR1 LNHDA and CDR2 SQIVND (reference sequence). CDR3 size: 13 residues.